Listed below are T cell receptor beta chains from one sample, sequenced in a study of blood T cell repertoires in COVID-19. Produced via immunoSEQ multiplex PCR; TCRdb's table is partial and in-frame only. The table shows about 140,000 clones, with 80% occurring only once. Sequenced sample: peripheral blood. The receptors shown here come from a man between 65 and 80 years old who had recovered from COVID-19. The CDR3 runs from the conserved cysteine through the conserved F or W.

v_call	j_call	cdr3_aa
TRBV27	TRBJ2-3	CASSLGSSITDTQYF
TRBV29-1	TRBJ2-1	CSVEGPAGNNEQFF
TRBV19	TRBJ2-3	CASSIERAGGRTDTQYF
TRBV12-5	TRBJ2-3	CAILFTDTQYF
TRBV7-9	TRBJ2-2	CASSLEGTGPGELFF
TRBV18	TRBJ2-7	CASSPGLAGISYEQYF
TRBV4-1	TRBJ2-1	CASSQDPGLKYNEQFF
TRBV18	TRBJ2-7	CASSGGTGKRLGHEQYF
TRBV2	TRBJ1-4	CASSERPRGRMFF
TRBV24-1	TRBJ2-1	CATSVQGSNEQFF
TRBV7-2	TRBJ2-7	CASSPYPTGVPYEQYF
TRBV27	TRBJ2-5	CASSSSSGSSQETQYF
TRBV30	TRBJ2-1	CAWNYGGSGRNNEQFF
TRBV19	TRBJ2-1	CASSPGQGLNEQFF